This T cell receptor (beta chain) was sequenced for a study of blood T cell repertoires in COVID-19. Sequenced by immunoSEQ multiplex PCR; TCRdb stores in-frame clones only, minus some. Among roughly 250,000 clones, roughly 86% were seen once, and the ten largest hold around a tenth. Germline values: CDR1 SGHTA, CDR2 FQGNSA. This CDR3 has 15 residues. V gave up 5 bases and J gave up 0 bases, with 13 bases separating them. The genes are TRBV7-2 and TRBJ1-1; D may be TRBD1 (5 bases). The receptor was derived from a man between 35 and 55 years old who had recovered from COVID-19. The specimen sequenced was peripheral blood. The CDR3 DNA is TGTGCCAGCAGCCGCGGGACGTTGTTGAACACTGAAGCTTTCTTT. Protein: CASSRGTLLNTEAFF.